Given below is one T cell receptor (beta chain) in context. The CDR3 is 16 residues long. Germline CDR1 and CDR2: LGHNT and FRNRAP. Trimming took off 1 base at V and 1 base at J, with 13 bases between the two ends. These data belong to a study of blood T cell repertoires in COVID-19. Original processing methods: For nucleated cells, counts were estimated from reference gene primer amplification. Repertoires were generated with immunoSEQ multiplex PCR, while TCRdb's copy carries only in-frame clones and drops some. That table is the source of V, J and clone size, and D and trimming were worked out from the DNA. This sample yields approximately 100,000 clones, of which approximately 87% are seen a single time; around 10% belongs to the top ten.

The rearrangement links TRBV12-5 to TRBJ1-1; a weak D match, TRBD1 (6 bases). This clonotype was obtained from a woman under 40 with acute or convalescent COVID-19. Sequenced sample: peripheral blood. Here the CDR3 reads CASGLDLGQTNTEAFF. CDR3 sequence (DNA): TGTGCTAGTGGTTTGGACCTGGGACAAACGAACACTGAAGCTTTCTTT. Using reference TRBV12-5 and TRBJ1-1 for the parts outside the CDR3, the full variable domain is DARVTQTPRHKVTEMGQEVTMRCQPILGHNTVFWYRQTMMQGLELLAYFRNRAPLDDSGMPKDRFSAEMPDATLATLKIQPSEPRDSAVYFCASGLDLGQTNTEAFFGQGTRLTVV.